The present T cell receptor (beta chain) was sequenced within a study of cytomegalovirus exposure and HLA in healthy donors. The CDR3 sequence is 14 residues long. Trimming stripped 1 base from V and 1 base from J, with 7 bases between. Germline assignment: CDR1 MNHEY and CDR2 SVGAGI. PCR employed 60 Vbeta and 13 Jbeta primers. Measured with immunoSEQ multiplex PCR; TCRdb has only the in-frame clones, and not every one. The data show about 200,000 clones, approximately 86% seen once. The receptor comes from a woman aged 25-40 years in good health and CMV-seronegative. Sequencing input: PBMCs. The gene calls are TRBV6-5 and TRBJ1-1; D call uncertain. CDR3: CASSYLEKNTEAFF. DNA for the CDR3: TGTGCCAGCAGTTACTTGGAGAAGAACACTGAAGCTTTCTTT.